This is a list of T cell receptor beta chains from one sample in a study of early T cells in non-severe SARS-CoV-2 infection. A single record per CDR3 protein comes from TCRdb applying MiXCR to the 5' RACE reads. Of 110,000 or so distinct CDR3 sequences in the sample, around 10% are singletons; the top ten hold around 3%. The sample comprised whole blood. The source of these receptors is an adult who was a healthcare worker with PCR-confirmed SARS-CoV-2 infection or an uninfected control (not recorded which). Each CDR3 is given with its conserved first and last residue. D genes are given only for firm matches. Where a row states a size, it is once, few, many or the class of an expanded clone; other rows omit it.

V gene	J gene	clone size	D gene	CDR3 DNA	CDR3 protein
TRBV6-5	TRBJ1-2	-	-	TGTGCCAGCAGTTACCTTCTGGGCCCTAACTATGGCTACACCTTC	CASSYLLGPNYGYTF
TRBV14	TRBJ2-2	-	TRBD2	TGTGCCAGCAGCCACCCAGCGGGGGTTAGCACCGGGGAGCTGTTTTTT	CASSHPAGVSTGELFF
TRBV30	TRBJ1-3	few	TRBD1	TGTGCCTGGACCAGGGGGGGTTTCTCTGGAAACACCATATATTTT	CAWTRGGFSGNTIYF
TRBV27	TRBJ1-6	many	-	TGTGCCACAGGCCCACCAAATTCACCCCTCCACTTT	CATGPPNSPLHF
TRBV28	TRBJ2-6	many	-	TGTGCCAGCAGTCGGGGGGCGGGGCTTGCTGGGGCCAACGTCCTGACTTTC	CASSRGAGLAGANVLTF
TRBV28	TRBJ2-5	many	-	TGTGCCAGCGGCTCGGGGGAGACCCAGTACTTC	CASGSGETQYF
TRBV6-4	TRBJ2-3	many	-	TGTGCCAGCAGGCTGACAGACAAACCAGCAGATACGCAGTATTTT	CASRLTDKPADTQYF
TRBV6-6	TRBJ1-6	few	-	TGTGCCAGCAGTCGCCACGAGTCCTGGGATTCACCCCTCCACTTT	CASSRHESWDSPLHF
TRBV11-1	TRBJ2-2	many	-	TGTGCCAGCAGCTCACGACCAAACGGGGAGCTGTTTTTT	CASSSRPNGELFF
TRBV30	TRBJ1-2	-	-	TGTGCCTGGAGTAAGCCGGGGTGGACTAACTATGGCTACACCTTC	CAWSKPGWTNYGYTF
TRBV3-1	TRBJ1-1	few	-	TGTGCCAGCAGCATTACTGGGGGGAGCACTGAAGCTTTCTTT	CASSITGGSTEAFF
TRBV20-1	TRBJ1-1	-	-	TGCAGTGGGGAGCTCCTACAGTTT	CSGELLQF
TRBV12-3/TRBV12-4	TRBJ2-3	few	TRBD2	TGTGCCAGCAGTCTCAGACTAGCGGGAGCTAGCACAGATACGCAGTATTTT	CASSLRLAGASTDTQYF
TRBV19	TRBJ2-7	-	-	TGTGCCAGTAGTAATCCTCGTCGGACGCAGTACTTC	CASSNPRRTQYF
TRBV19	TRBJ2-1	-	-	TGTGCCAGTAGCCACCCAGATGAGCAGTTCTTC	CASSHPDEQFF
TRBV24-1	TRBJ1-4	few	-	TGTGCCACCAGTGATCCCCGTGCCAATAATGAAAAACTGTTTTTT	CATSDPRANNEKLFF
TRBV5-1	TRBJ2-7	many	TRBD2	TGCGCCAGCAGCTCGGGACTAGCGGGAAGGTTTGGTGTCGAGCAGTACTTC	CASSSGLAGRFGVEQYF
TRBV20-1	TRBJ2-3	-	-	TGCAGTGCTAGTAGCCATTACACAGATACGCAGTATTTT	CSASSHYTDTQYF
TRBV18	TRBJ2-6	many	-	TGTGCCAGCTCCGTGGACTCTGGGGCCAACGTCCTGACTTTC	CASSVDSGANVLTF
TRBV9	TRBJ2-3	many	TRBD2	TGTGCCAGCAGCGTAAGGTCTACCCCCACAACTAGCGGGGGGCCCACAGATACGCAGTATTTT	CASSVRSTPTTSGGPTDTQYF
TRBV7-8	TRBJ2-4	many	TRBD1	TGTGCCAGCAGCTTAGCTTACAGGGGGGCCAAAAACATTCAGTACTTC	CASSLAYRGAKNIQYF
TRBV2	TRBJ2-5	few	-	TGTGCCAGCAGGCGTTCCGCGTTTAACCAAGAGACCCAGTACTTC	CASRRSAFNQETQYF
TRBV7-9	TRBJ2-3	few	TRBD2	TGTGCCAGCAGCTTAAGAGGTCTAGCGGGGACAGATACGCAGTATTTT	CASSLRGLAGTDTQYF
TRBV20-1	TRBJ2-1	few	-	TGCAGTGCTAGACCCTCTGATGGCGCCTACAATGAGCAGTTCTTC	CSARPSDGAYNEQFF
TRBV9	TRBJ2-2	few	-	TGTGCCAGCAGCGTGGCAGGGGGGTTCACCGGGGAGCTGTTTTTT	CASSVAGGFTGELFF
TRBV20-1	TRBJ2-2	few	-	TGCAGTGCTAGAGATTCAACGGGGAGTGGGGCCGGGGAGCTGTTTTTT	CSARDSTGSGAGELFF
TRBV6-1	TRBJ1-5	few	-	TGTGCCAGCAGTGTGACCGGTTTGGAGCCCCAGCATTTT	CASSVTGLEPQHF
TRBV30	TRBJ1-1	many	-	TGTGCCTGGATGCAGAACACTGAAGCTTTCTTT	CAWMQNTEAFF
TRBV12-3/TRBV12-4	TRBJ1-1	-	-	TGTGCCAGCAGTGGGGCGACGAACACTGAAGCTTTCTTT	CASSGATNTEAFF
TRBV12-3/TRBV12-4	TRBJ2-3	few	-	TGTGCCAGCAGTTTCAGTCAGCGCACAGATACGCAGTATTTT	CASSFSQRTDTQYF
TRBV7-2	TRBJ2-7	few	TRBD2	TGTGCCAGCAGCTCTAAAGCGGGGCACAACTCCTACGAGCAGTACTTC	CASSSKAGHNSYEQYF
TRBV5-5	TRBJ1-1	many	TRBD1	TGTGCCAGCAGCTCAAGATCGGGACAGGGGGCCATGAACACTGAAGCTTTCTTT	CASSSRSGQGAMNTEAFF
TRBV5-1	TRBJ2-2	-	TRBD2	TGCGCCAGCAGCTTGAGCCTAGCGGGAGGGCTGAACACCGGGGAGCTGTTTTTT	CASSLSLAGGLNTGELFF
TRBV5-1	TRBJ1-1	-	-	TGCGCCAGCTTCCCGGACACGTGGGATGAAGCTTTCTTT	CASFPDTWDEAFF
TRBV3-1	TRBJ1-3	few	TRBD1	TGTGCCAGCAGCCACCCGGGACAGGGGGCGAGAAACACCATATATTTT	CASSHPGQGARNTIYF
TRBV5-1	TRBJ2-2	many	-	TGCGCCAGCAGCTTGGAACAGGTCGCCGGGGAGCTGTTTTTT	CASSLEQVAGELFF
TRBV11-2	TRBJ2-2	few	-	TGTGCCAGCAGCTTGAGGGACCTGAGCGGGCCAAACACCGGGGAGCTGTTTTTT	CASSLRDLSGPNTGELFF
TRBV20-1	TRBJ2-7	few	TRBD2	TGCAGTGCTTTCGCCCCTACTAGCGACAACGAGCAGTACTTC	CSAFAPTSDNEQYF
TRBV7-6	TRBJ2-7	-	TRBD2	TGTGCCAGCAGCCTCCTAGCGGGAGCTTCGGGCTACGAGCAGTACTTC	CASSLLAGASGYEQYF
TRBV5-1	TRBJ2-3	-	-	TGCGCCAGTAGCTTGGATGATGGGGACACAGATACGCAGTATTTT	CASSLDDGDTDTQYF
TRBV20-1	TRBJ2-1	-	-	TGCAGTGCTTATTCCGGGCCCCCCGGGAATGAGCAGTTCTTC	CSAYSGPPGNEQFF
TRBV20-1	TRBJ2-7	-	-	TGCAGTGCTAGAGATGGGAGACGGGCTGCGGCGTACGAGCAGTACTTC	CSARDGRRAAAYEQYF
TRBV7-9	TRBJ1-1	few	-	TGTGCCAGCAAGGGCGGGCCAGGGAGCGGAACTGAAGCTTTCTTT	CASKGGPGSGTEAFF
TRBV4-2	TRBJ1-1	few	TRBD1	TGTGCCAGCCAGGGGGGCAATGGGGCCGCTTTCTTT	CASQGGNGAAFF
TRBV11-2	TRBJ2-3	-	-	TGTGCCAGCAGCTTGGGTGGGAGCAGCACAGATACGCAGTATTTT	CASSLGGSSTDTQYF